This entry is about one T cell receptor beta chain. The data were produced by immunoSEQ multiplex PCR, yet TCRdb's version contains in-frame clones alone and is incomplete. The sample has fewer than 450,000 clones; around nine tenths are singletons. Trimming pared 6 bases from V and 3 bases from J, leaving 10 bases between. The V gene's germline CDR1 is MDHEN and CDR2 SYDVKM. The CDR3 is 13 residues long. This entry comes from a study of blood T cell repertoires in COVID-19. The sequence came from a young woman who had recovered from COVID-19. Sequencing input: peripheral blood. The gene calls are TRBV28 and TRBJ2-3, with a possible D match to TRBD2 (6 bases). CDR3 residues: CASRDYLTDTQYF. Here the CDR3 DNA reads TGTGCCAGCAGGGACTATTTGACAGATACGCAGTATTTT.